This T cell receptor (beta chain) comes out of a study of CD4 T cells in relation to SARS-CoV-2 and coronaviruses. Per germline, CDR1 SNHLY and CDR2 FYNNEI. The CDR3 has 13 amino acids. J was trimmed by 1 base and V by 8 bases; bases with no gene match: 3. This clone was seen only a few times. The antigen is not known. The data were produced by immunoSEQ multiplex PCR, yet TCRdb's version contains in-frame clones alone and is incomplete. The sample lists tens of thousands of clones, 88% occurring once. Study-wide results and caveats: According to naive versus memory sequencing, detected responses are memory recall, not newly primed.

The chain joins TRBV2 to TRBJ2-3; TRBD2 matches at 7 bases. The sample comprised memory CD4+ T cells from PBMCs. This sequence was found in an adult with COVID-19. CDR3 region: CASGGVGTDTQYF. In DNA form, the CDR3 reads TGTGCCAGCGGGGGGGTCGGCACAGATACGCAGTATTTT.